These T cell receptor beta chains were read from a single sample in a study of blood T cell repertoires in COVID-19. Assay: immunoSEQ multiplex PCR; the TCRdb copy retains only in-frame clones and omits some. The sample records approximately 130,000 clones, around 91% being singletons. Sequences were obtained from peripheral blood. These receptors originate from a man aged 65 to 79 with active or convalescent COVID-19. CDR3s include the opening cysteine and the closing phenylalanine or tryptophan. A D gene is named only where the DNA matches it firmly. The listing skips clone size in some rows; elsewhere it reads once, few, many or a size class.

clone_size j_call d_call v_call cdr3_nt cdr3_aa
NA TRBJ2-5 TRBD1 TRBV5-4 TGTGCCAGCAGCACCAAACAGGGGTACCAAGAGACCCAGTACTTC CASSTKQGYQETQYF
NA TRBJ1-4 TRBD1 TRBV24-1 TGTGCCACCTCTGAATTAGGGACAGGAGATTGGAAACTGTTTTTT CATSELGTGDWKLFF
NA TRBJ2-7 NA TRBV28 TGTGCCAGCAGGTACTCAGGGGAGTCCGAGCAGTACTTC CASRYSGESEQYF
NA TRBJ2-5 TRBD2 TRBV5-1 TGCGCCAGCAGCCTCGGGACTAGCTTTCAAATGACCATCGAGACCCAGTACTTC CASSLGTSFQMTIETQYF
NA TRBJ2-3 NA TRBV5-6 TGTGCCAGCAGCTTTGGGCTGGGAGACAACACAGATACGCAGTATTTT CASSFGLGDNTDTQYF
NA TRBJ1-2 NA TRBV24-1 TGTGCCACCAGTGATCCGAGGGCCGGCTATGGCTACACCTTC CATSDPRAGYGYTF
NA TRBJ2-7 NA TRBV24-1 TGTGCCACCAGTCCAAACGGCAGGGACTACGAGCAGTACTTC CATSPNGRDYEQYF
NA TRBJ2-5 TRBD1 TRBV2 TGTGCCAGCAGTGCGGACAGGGTTAGCCAAGAGACCCAGTACTTC CASSADRVSQETQYF
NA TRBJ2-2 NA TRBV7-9 TGTGCCAGCAGTTCATCTCACAGGGTGGGGTCGAACACCGGGGAGCTGTTTTTT CASSSSHRVGSNTGELFF
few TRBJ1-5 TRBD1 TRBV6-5 TGTGCCAGCAGGACAGGGACGTCCGGCAATCAGCCCCAGCATTTT CASRTGTSGNQPQHF
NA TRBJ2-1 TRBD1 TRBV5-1 TGCGCCAGCAGCTTGAGACCACAGGGGGCGGCCTACAATGAGCAGTTCTTC CASSLRPQGAAYNEQFF
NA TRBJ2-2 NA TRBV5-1 TGCGCCAGCAGCTTTCCACGGGATAACGGGGAGCTGTTTTTT CASSFPRDNGELFF
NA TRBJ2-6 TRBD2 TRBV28 TGTGCCAGCAGTTTAGCCAGCGGGACTGGGGCCAACGTCCTGACTTTC CASSLASGTGANVLTF